This T cell receptor (beta chain) was found in a study of human T cells and chemical hapten exposure. Study-level results: There were significantly more large CDR3 similarity clusters among expanded TCRs than among controls. Patch test score was positively correlated with the counts of PT1 expanded TCRs.

Time point here: patch test 2, 6 weeks after DPC sensitization. Sample treatment: therapeutic diphenylcyclopropenone sensitization with weekly scalp DPC. TCRdb called the RACE reads again in MiXCR, with one record for every CDR3 protein. Here the sample spans about 140,000 distinct CDR3 sequences, about 10% being singletons. Notes on this clonotype: Its antigen is undetermined.

CDR1 MDHEN and CDR2 SYDVKM come from the germline V gene. V lost 6 bases, J lost 5 bases, and 0 bases stayed unmatched. The CDR3 runs to 12 residues. The clonotype originates from a woman in her 50s with alopecia areata. Some clones in this sample may be carry-over from other donors' samples. Specimen: whole blood, collected in connection with sensitization to the hapten diphenylcyclopropenone (DPC). The J gene is TRBJ1-4, the V gene TRBV28, with 7 bases aligning to TRBD1. In DNA, the CDR3 is TGTGCCAGCAGGGACAGGAATGAAAAACTGTTTTTT. This codes for CASRDRNEKLFF.